The T cell receptor (beta chain) under discussion was sequenced for a study of shared clonotypes between healthy human individuals. The overall study: A few men and a couple of women, aged 18 to 49, were donors.

Sorted-subset replicate PCRs used about 200 ng of genomic DNA. This amount corresponded to 30,000 to 35,000 T cell genomes. The table came from immunoSEQ multiplex PCR; TCRdb's copy has only in-frame clones and leaves some out. The data show some 2,000,000 clones, approximately 94% seen once. In the CD4+ fraction, cells were divided into CD45RA+ naive and CD45RA-negative memory subsets. V trimming: 6 bases; J trimming: 1 base; junction bases outside the gene matches: 13. Germline lookup yields CDR1 MDHEN and CDR2 SYDVKM. This CDR3 is 18 amino acids long. Material for sequencing was naive CD4+ T cells sorted from blood. Subset of the sample: CD45RA+ positively selected. This receptor was identified in a man aged 18-30 years in good health. The V gene is TRBV28, the J gene TRBJ1-4, with 8 bases matching TRBD1. The chain's CDR3 is CASSRIRGQYLTNEKLFF. CDR3 nucleotide sequence: TGTGCCAGCAGCAGAATCAGGGGGCAATATTTAACTAATGAAAAACTGTTTTTT.